The entry below gives a single T cell receptor beta chain sequence along with its context. The antigen remains undetermined. A single record per CDR3 protein comes from TCRdb applying MiXCR to the RT-PCR reads. The sample contains hundreds of thousands of distinct CDR3 sequences, about 11% of which appear only once. The sample originates from a study of response to subunit inactivated influenza vaccine. The study's findings and limits: New T cells are recruited in small numbers by each seasonal influenza vaccination, according to the authors' suggestion.

The CDR3 loop spans 16 amino acids. The ends lost 0 bases at V and 2 bases at J; junction bases unmatched: 4. Sequences were derived from PBMCs from blood, sampled on the day of vaccination. This receptor was taken from a man aged 50 to 60 who received an inactivated influenza vaccine. The V gene is TRBV12-3 or TRBV12-4, the J gene TRBJ2-3; 8 positions agree with TRBD2. The CDR3 region is CASSLARGGITDTQYF. The CDR3 bases are TGTGCCAGCAGTTTAGCCCGCGGGGGGATCACAGATACGCAGTATTTT.